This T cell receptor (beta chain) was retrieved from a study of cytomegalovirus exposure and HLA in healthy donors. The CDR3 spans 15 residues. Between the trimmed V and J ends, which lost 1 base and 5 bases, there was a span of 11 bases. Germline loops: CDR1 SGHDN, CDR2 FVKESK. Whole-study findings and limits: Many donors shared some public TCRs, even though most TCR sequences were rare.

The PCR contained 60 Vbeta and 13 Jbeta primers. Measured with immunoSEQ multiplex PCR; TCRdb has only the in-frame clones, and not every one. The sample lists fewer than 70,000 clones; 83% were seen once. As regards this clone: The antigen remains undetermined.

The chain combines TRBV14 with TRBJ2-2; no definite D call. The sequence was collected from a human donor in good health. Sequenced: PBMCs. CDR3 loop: CASSQGQTGTGELFF. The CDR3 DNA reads TGTGCCAGCAGCCAAGGGCAGACCGGGACCGGGGAGCTGTTTTTT. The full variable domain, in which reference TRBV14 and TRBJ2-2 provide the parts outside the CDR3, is EAGVTQFPSHSVIEKGQTVTLRCDPISGHDNLYWYRRVMGKEIKFLLHFVKESKQDESGMPNNRFLAERTGGTYSTLKVQPAELEDSGVYFCASSQGQTGTGELFFGEGSRLTVL.